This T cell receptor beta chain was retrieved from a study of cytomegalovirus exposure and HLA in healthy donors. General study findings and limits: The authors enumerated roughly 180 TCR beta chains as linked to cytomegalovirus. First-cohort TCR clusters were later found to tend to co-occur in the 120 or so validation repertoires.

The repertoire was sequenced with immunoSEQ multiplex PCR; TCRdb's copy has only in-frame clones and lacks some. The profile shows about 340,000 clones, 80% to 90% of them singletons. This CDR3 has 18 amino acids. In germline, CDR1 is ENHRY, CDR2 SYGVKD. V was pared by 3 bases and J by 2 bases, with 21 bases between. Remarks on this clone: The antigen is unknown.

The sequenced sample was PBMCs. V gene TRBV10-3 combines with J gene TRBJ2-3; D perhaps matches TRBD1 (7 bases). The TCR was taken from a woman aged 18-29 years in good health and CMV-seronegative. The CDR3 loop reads CAISEGRGGGGITDTQYF. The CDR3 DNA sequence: TGTGCCATCAGTGAAGGTCGGGGCGGAGGGGGCATCACAGATACGCAGTATTTT.